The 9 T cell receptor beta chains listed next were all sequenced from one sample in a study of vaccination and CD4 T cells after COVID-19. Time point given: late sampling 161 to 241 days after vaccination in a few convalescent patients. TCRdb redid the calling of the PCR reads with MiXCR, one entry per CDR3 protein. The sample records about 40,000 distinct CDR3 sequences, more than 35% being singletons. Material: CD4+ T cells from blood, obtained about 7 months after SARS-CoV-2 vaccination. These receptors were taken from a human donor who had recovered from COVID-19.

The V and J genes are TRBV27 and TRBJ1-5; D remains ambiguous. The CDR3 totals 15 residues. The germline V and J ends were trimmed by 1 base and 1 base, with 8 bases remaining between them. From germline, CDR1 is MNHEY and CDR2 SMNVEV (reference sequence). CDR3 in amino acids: CASSLFSGSNQPQHF. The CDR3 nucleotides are TGTGCCAGCAGTTTATTCTCCGGAAGCAATCAGCCCCAGCATTTT.

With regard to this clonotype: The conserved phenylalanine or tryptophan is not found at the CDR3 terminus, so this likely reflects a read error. The CDR3, as DNA: TGTGCCAGCAGTGAAGGTTTGACAGAAAATCAGCCCCAGCATCTT. It yields the protein CASSEGLTENQPQHL. This chain joins TRBV6-1 and TRBJ1-5, with D perhaps matching TRBD1 (5 bases). This CDR3 is built from 15 residues. Germline values: CDR1 MNHNS, CDR2 SASEGT. The V end was cut by 1 base, the J end by 4 bases, with 11 bases between.

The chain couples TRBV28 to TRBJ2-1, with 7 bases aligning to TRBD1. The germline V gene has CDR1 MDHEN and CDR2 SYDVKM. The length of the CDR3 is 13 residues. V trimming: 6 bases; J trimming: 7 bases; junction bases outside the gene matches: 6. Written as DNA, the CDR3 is TGTGCCAGCAGCTTTTTACAGGGGAATGAGCAGTTCTTC. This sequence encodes CASSFLQGNEQFF.

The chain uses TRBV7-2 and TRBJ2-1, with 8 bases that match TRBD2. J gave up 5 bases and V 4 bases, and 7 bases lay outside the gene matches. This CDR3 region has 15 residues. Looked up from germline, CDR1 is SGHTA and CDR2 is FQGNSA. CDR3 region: CASSSSGSAHNEQFF. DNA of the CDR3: TGTGCCAGCAGCTCAAGCGGGAGTGCCCACAATGAGCAGTTCTTC.

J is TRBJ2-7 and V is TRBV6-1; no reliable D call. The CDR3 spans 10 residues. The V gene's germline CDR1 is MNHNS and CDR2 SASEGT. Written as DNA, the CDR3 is TGTGCGGCGGAAACCTACGAGCAGTACTTC. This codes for CAAETYEQYF.

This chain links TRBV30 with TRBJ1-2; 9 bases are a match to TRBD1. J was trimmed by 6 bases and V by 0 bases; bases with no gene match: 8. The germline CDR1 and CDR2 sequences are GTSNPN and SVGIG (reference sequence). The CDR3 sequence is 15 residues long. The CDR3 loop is CAWSVLPGTGNGYTF. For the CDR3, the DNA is TGTGCCTGGAGTGTACTTCCCGGGACAGGGAATGGCTACACCTTC.

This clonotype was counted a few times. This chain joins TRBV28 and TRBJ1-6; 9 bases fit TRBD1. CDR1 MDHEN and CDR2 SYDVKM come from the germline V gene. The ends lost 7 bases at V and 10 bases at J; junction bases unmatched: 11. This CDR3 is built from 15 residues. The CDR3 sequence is CASTGADRGTSPLHF. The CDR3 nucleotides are TGTGCCAGCACCGGCGCGGACAGGGGTACCTCACCCCTCCACTTT.

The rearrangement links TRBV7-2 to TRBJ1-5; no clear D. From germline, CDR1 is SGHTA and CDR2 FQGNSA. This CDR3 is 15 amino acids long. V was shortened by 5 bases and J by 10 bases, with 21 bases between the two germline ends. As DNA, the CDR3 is TGTGCCAGCAGCGGGGTGGGCGCAGGAATTTATCCCCAGCATTTT. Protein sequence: CASSGVGAGIYPQHF.

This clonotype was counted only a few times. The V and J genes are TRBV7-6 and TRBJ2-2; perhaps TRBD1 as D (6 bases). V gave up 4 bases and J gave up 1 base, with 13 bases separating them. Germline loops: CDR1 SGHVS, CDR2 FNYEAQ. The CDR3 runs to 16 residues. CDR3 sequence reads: CASSSKGVGNTGELFF. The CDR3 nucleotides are TGTGCCAGCAGCTCAAAGGGGGTAGGGAACACCGGGGAGCTGTTTTTT.